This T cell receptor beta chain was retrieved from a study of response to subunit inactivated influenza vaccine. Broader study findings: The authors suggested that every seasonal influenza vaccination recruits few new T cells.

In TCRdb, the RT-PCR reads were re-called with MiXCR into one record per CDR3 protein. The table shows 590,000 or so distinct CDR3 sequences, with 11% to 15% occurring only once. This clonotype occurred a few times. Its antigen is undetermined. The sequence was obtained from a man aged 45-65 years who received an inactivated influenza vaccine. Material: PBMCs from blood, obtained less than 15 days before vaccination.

This CDR3 reads CASSGPGTSGGHYNEQFF. Written as DNA, the CDR3 is TGCGCCAGCAGCGGACCCGGGACTAGCGGGGGGCACTACAATGAGCAGTTCTTC. The genes are TRBV5-1 and TRBJ2-1; 15 bases are shared with TRBD2. The CDR3 runs to 18 residues. After removal of 4 bases from V and 3 bases from J, the junction contained 8 bases not matched to a gene. In germline, CDR1 is SGHRS, CDR2 YFSETQ.